The entry that follows covers one T cell receptor beta chain sequence. In the original processing: Amplifying reference gene primers gave estimates of nucleated cell counts. Sequencing used immunoSEQ multiplex PCR; TCRdb keeps in-frame clones, though not all of them. The D gene and trimming were derived from the DNA, and the V and J assignments and clone size from that table. This table has around 16,000 clones, roughly 80% appearing once. This CDR3 is built from 14 residues. V was shortened by 4 bases and J by 5 bases, with 14 bases between the two germline ends. Germline lookup yields CDR1 LGHNA and CDR2 YSLEER. This sample was included in a study of blood T cell repertoires in COVID-19. In the study overall: Acute and convalescent COVID-19 specimens originated in the United States, Italy and Spain. T cells, B-cell-depleted T cells, or PBMCs provided the cDNA or gDNA that served as material.

Sequencing was done on a sample of peripheral blood. The TCR sequence derives from a human donor in a cohort sampled during active COVID-19. The rearrangement uses TRBV4-3 and TRBJ1-1, with D possibly being TRBD1 (6 bases). CDR3 bases: TGCGCCAGCAGCCTTAGGAGGGGGGGAACTGAAGCTTTCTTT. It translates to CASSLRRGGTEAFF.